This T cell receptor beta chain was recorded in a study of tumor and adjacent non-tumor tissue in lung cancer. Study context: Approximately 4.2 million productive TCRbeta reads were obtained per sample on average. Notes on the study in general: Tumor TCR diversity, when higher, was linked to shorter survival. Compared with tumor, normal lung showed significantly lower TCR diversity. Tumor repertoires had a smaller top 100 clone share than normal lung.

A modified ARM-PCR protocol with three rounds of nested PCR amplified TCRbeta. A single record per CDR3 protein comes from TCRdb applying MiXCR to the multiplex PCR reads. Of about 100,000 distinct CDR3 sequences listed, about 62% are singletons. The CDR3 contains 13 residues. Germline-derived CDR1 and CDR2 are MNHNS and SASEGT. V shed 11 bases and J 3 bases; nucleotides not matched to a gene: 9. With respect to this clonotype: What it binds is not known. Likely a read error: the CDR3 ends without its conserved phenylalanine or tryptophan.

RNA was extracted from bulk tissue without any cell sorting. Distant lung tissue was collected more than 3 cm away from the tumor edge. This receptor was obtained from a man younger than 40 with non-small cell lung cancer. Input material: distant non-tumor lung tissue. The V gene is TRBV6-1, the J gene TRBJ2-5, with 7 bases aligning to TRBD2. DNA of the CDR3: TGTGCCGTCATGTACGGGAGGAAAGAGACCCAGTACCTC. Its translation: CAVMYGRKETQYL.